Below are 3 T cell receptor beta chains sequenced from a single sample in a study of early T cells in non-severe SARS-CoV-2 infection. MiXCR, applied by TCRdb to the 5' RACE reads, yields one record per CDR3 protein. This table has 25,000 to 35,000 distinct CDR3 sequences, roughly 6% appearing once. The sequenced sample was whole blood. The receptors here all came from an adult who was a healthcare worker with PCR-confirmed SARS-CoV-2 infection or an uninfected control (not recorded which).

This clonotype was seen at least ten times. The rearrangement links TRBV12-3 or TRBV12-4 to TRBJ1-5; TRBD1 matches 7 bases. This CDR3 has 13 residues. V gave up 5 bases and J gave up 6 bases; unmatched junction bases: 4. The CDR3 DNA sequence: TGTGCCAGCAGTACAGGGGCACTTCAGCCCCAGCATTTT. Translating gives CASSTGALQPQHF.

This clonotype was seen ten or more times. The genes are TRBV7-9 and TRBJ2-1, with D tentatively TRBD2 (6 bases). Germline CDR1 SEHNR, CDR2 FQNEAQ (reference sequence). Trimming pared 5 bases from V and 9 bases from J, leaving 11 bases between. The CDR3 is 12 residues long. CDR3 residues: CASSQLAGEQFF. The CDR3 nucleotides read TGTGCCAGCAGCCAACTAGCTGGTGAGCAGTTCTTC.

In this sample, this clonotype turned up many times. This CDR3 is CASSGRGLAGERPYEQYF. In nucleotides, the CDR3 is TGTGCCAGCAGCGGAAGAGGACTAGCGGGAGAGAGGCCCTACGAGCAGTACTTC. J is TRBJ2-7 and V is TRBV7-8; 13 bases are a match to TRBD2. Per the germline V gene, CDR1 is SGHVS and CDR2 is FQNEAQ. J was trimmed by 2 bases and V by 5 bases; bases with no gene match: 12. The CDR3 loop spans 18 amino acids.